The 24 T cell receptor beta chains in this list originate from one sample, sequenced in a study of cytomegalovirus exposure and HLA in healthy donors. This PCR relied on a set of 60 Vbeta primers and 13 Jbeta primers. The method was immunoSEQ multiplex PCR; TCRdb's version includes in-frame clones alone and lacks a portion of them. The sample carries about 100,000 clones, over 65% recorded once. Sequences were obtained from PBMCs. The receptors shown here come from a woman aged 40 to 49 in good health and CMV-seronegative.

The gene calls are TRBV7-2 and TRBJ2-7, with TRBD2 as a possible D gene (6 bases). Germline CDR1 SGHTA, CDR2 FQGNSA. V lost 2 bases to trimming and J lost 3 bases, with 11 bases between them. This CDR3 spans 14 amino acids. CDR3 amino acids: CASSLQEGHYEQYF. The CDR3 nucleotides read TGTGCCAGCAGCTTACAGGAGGGGCACTACGAGCAGTACTTC.

This chain joins TRBV6-5 and TRBJ1-2; the D is unclear. V was clipped by 7 bases and J by 4 bases, with 19 bases between them. The CDR3 covers 15 residues. Germline V gene lookup returns CDR1 MNHEY and CDR2 SVGAGI. Written as DNA, the CDR3 is TGTGCCAGCACCTTATCCTGGGAGGGTCCCTATGGCTACACCTTC. Its protein product is CASTLSWEGPYGYTF.

V and J are TRBV28 and TRBJ2-5, with 7 bases identical to TRBD2. The J call may be faulty, since TRBJ2-7 better matches the DNA end. The CDR3 consists of 14 residues. CDR1 is MDHEN and CDR2 is SYDVKM in the germline V gene. The CDR3 loop is CASSFRGGSYEQYF. CDR3 DNA sequence: TGTGCCAGCAGTTTCCGGGGCGGGAGTTACGAGCAGTACTTC.

The rearrangement joins TRBV4-3 to TRBJ1-5, with D uncertain. The CDR3 covers 14 residues. The V gene lost 0 bases and the J gene lost 7 bases, with 10 bases spanning the gap. The V gene's germline CDR1 is LGHNA and CDR2 YSLEER. In nucleotides, the CDR3 is TGCGCCAGCAGCCAAGATTCGTTCGGGCAGCCCCAGCATTTT. Protein sequence: CASSQDSFGQPQHF.

The chain employs TRBV6-6 and TRBJ1-2; TRBD1 might be the D (6 bases). This CDR3 region has 13 residues. Trimming shortened V by 6 bases and J by 0 bases, and 8 bases separated the two germline ends. Germline V gives CDR1 MNHNY, CDR2 SVGAGI (reference sequence). CDR3 in amino acids: CASRDSSNYGYTF. CDR3 in DNA: TGTGCCAGCAGGGACAGTTCTAACTATGGCTACACCTTC.

V and J are TRBV4-1 and TRBJ2-1; 11 bases are a match to TRBD2. Germline V gene data show CDR1 as MGHRA and CDR2 as YSYEKL. This CDR3 comprises 16 residues. The V segment lost 4 bases and the J segment 13 bases; nucleotides outside the gene matches: 15. The chain's CDR3 is CASSRGTSGGPVVQFF. CDR3 in DNA: TGCGCCAGCAGCCGGGGGACTAGCGGAGGCCCCGTTGTTCAGTTCTTC.

This clone was counted a few times. This sequence joins TRBV6-4 and TRBJ2-1; 12 nucleotides line up with TRBD2. Germline CDR1 reads MRHNA; CDR2 reads SNTAGT. The CDR3 spans 14 residues. J gave up 6 bases and V 3 bases, and 0 bases lay outside the gene matches. CDR3: CASSELAGGNEQFF. The CDR3 region has the DNA TGTGCCAGCAGTGAACTAGCGGGAGGCAATGAGCAGTTCTTC.

This chain uses TRBV7-9 with TRBJ2-1, with D possibly being TRBD2 (6 bases). The CDR3 is 17 amino acids. Germline V CDR1 and CDR2: SEHNR, FQNEAQ (reference sequence). V shed 2 bases and J shed 8 bases, with 22 bases lying between them. DNA of the CDR3: TGTGCCAGCAGCTTACTAGATGGCGGGACCAGGTGGGATGAGCAGTTCTTC. This codes for CASSLLDGGTRWDEQFF.

The rearrangement links TRBV5-6 to TRBJ2-6; the D is unclear. The germline CDR1 and CDR2 sequences are SGHDT and YYEEEE. V was trimmed by 1 base and J by 1 base, leaving 6 bases between them. CDR3 length equals 15 residues. In DNA form, the CDR3 reads TGTGCCAGCAGCTTGATGTTATCTGGGGCCAACGTCCTGACTTTC. It specifies CASSLMLSGANVLTF. The full variable domain, its missing parts supplied by reference TRBV5-6 and TRBJ2-6, is DAGVTQSPTHLIKTRGQQVTLRCSPKSGHDTVSWYQQALGQGPQFIFQYYEEEERQRGNFPDRFSGHQFPNYSSELNVNALLLGDSALYLCASSLMLSGANVLTFGAGSRLTVL.

The chain links TRBV18 to TRBJ1-2; D remains unclear. Trimming removed 0 bases from V and 8 bases from J, with 16 bases in between. The CDR3 covers 15 residues. The V gene's germline CDR1 is KGHSH and CDR2 LQKENI. This chain's CDR3 is CASSPPNNGEGGYTF. DNA for the CDR3: TGTGCCAGCTCACCACCCAATAACGGGGAAGGGGGCTACACCTTC.

The chain joins TRBV27 to TRBJ2-2, with D possibly TRBD2 on 5 matching bases. Germline V lookup: CDR1 MNHEY, CDR2 SMNVEV (reference sequence). Deletions cut 2 bases from V and 7 bases from J, with 17 bases between. The CDR3 extends over 16 amino acids. The chain's CDR3 is CASSLTGLRRGGELFF. CDR3 DNA: TGTGCCAGCAGTTTAACTGGCCTACGCCGGGGCGGGGAGCTGTTTTTT.

As DNA, the CDR3 is TGTGCCAGCAGCCACCGGAGCGGGAATGGGGATACGCAGTATTTT. Encoded protein: CASSHRSGNGDTQYF. V gene TRBV13 combines with J gene TRBJ2-3; TRBD2 matches 7 bases. Per germline, CDR1 PRHDT and CDR2 FYEKMQ (reference sequence). Trimming removed 5 bases from V and 6 bases from J; junction bases left unmatched: 11. The CDR3 consists of 15 residues. Full variable domain (outside the CDR3, taken from reference TRBV13 and TRBJ2-3): AAGVIQSPRHLIKEKRETATLKCYPIPRHDTVYWYQQGPGQDPQFLISFYEKMQSDKGSIPDRFSAQQFSDYHSELNMSSLELGDSALYFCASSHRSGNGDTQYFGPGTRLTVL.

The chain couples TRBV10-3 to TRBJ2-7; 9 nucleotides line up with TRBD2. From germline, CDR1 is ENHRY and CDR2 SYGVKD. Germline trimming cut 6 bases from V and 6 bases from J; bases unmatched to any gene: 6. The CDR3 consists of 13 residues. Here the CDR3 reads CAIRAGTSIEQYF. CDR3 nucleotides: TGTGCCATCAGGGCGGGGACTAGCATCGAGCAGTACTTC.

This chain joins TRBV19 and TRBJ2-7; 10 bases fit TRBD1. CDR3 length: 12 amino acids. CDR1 LNHDA and CDR2 SQIVND come from the germline V gene (reference sequence). With 9 bases clipped from V and 6 bases from J, the junction kept 5 bases outside the gene matches. CDR3 DNA: TGTGCCAGCCGGACAGGGGGTAGCGAGCAGTACTTC. Translated: CASRTGGSEQYF. The full variable domain, with the rest looked up from reference TRBV19 and TRBJ2-7, is DGGITQSPKYLFRKEGQNVTLSCEQNLNHDAMYWYRQDPGQGLRLIYYSQIVNDFQKGDIAEGYSVSREKKESFPLTVTSAQKNPTAFYLCASRTGGSEQYFGPGTRLTVT.

The CDR3 spells CASSSPRGTNYGYTF. Written as DNA, the CDR3 is TGTGCCAGCAGTTCTCCGAGGGGGACAAACTATGGCTACACCTTC. The genes are TRBV6-5 and TRBJ1-2; possible D gene TRBD1, 6 bases. V lost 4 bases and J lost 2, with 14 bases in between. This CDR3 has 15 amino acids. Per the germline V gene, CDR1 is MNHEY and CDR2 is SVGAGI.

This rearrangement joins TRBV9 to TRBJ2-1; TRBD2 agrees at 11 bases. Germline CDR1 SGDLS, CDR2 YYNGEE. V shed 0 bases and J 9 bases; nucleotides not matched to a gene: 11. There are 17 residues in the CDR3. The CDR3 sequence is CASSVELAGGPRVEQFF. DNA for the CDR3: TGTGCCAGCAGCGTAGAATTAGCGGGAGGGCCGCGGGTTGAGCAGTTCTTC. Full variable domain (missing parts from reference TRBV9 and TRBJ2-1): DSGVTQTPKHLITATGQRVTLRCSPRSGDLSVYWYQQSLDQGLQFLIQYYNGEERAKGNILERFSAQQFPDLHSELNLSSLELGDSALYFCASSVELAGGPRVEQFFGPGTRLTVL.

CDR3 protein: CASSSYSYEQYF. CDR3 in DNA: TGTGCCAGCAGCTCCTACTCCTACGAGCAGTACTTC. The gene calls are TRBV5-4 and TRBJ2-7; D is unclear. V lost 3 bases, J lost 0 bases, and 4 bases lay in between. The CDR3 extends over 12 amino acids. Germline CDR1 SGHNT, CDR2 YYREEE (reference sequence).

The chain recombines TRBV21-1 with TRBJ2-1; whether TRBD1, the table's D call, matches the DNA was not checked. TRBV21-1 is classified as a pseudogene. This CDR3 is 20 amino acids long. The CDR3 region is CASSKVEGQGASMFGNEQFF. The CDR3 bases are TGTGCCAGCAGCAAAGTAGAGGGACAGGGGGCGTCTATGTTCGGAAATGAGCAGTTCTTC.

The V call is TRBV5-1, the J call TRBJ2-1; possible D gene TRBD1, 5 bases. Between the trimmed V and J ends, which lost 4 bases and 6 bases, there was a span of 17 bases. Germline assignment: CDR1 SGHRS and CDR2 YFSETQ. This CDR3 region has 15 residues. CDR3 DNA: TGCGCCAGCAGCCCCGGACACGCCACACGCAATGAGCAGTTCTTC. This translates into CASSPGHATRNEQFF.

The CDR3 region has the DNA TGTGCCAGCAGTTTAGGGACAGACTACGAGCAGTACTTC. Its translation is CASSLGTDYEQYF. The V call is TRBV27, the J call TRBJ2-7; 7 bases are shared with TRBD1. The germline V gene encodes CDR1 MNHEY and CDR2 SMNVEV (reference sequence). The junction had 1 base not matched to a gene; V was cut back by 2 bases and J by 3 bases. The CDR3 covers 13 residues.

This chain links TRBV19 with TRBJ1-5; no clear D gene. Per germline, CDR1 LNHDA and CDR2 SQIVND (reference sequence). The CDR3 runs to 16 residues. V was shortened by 4 bases and J by 6 bases, with 19 bases between the two germline ends. Here the CDR3 reads CASSTKTYEGGQPQHF. The CDR3 DNA reads TGTGCCAGTAGTACGAAGACCTATGAGGGTGGTCAGCCCCAGCATTTT.

The chain combines TRBV30 with TRBJ1-2; 7 bases map to TRBD1. This CDR3 is built from 13 residues. V lost 5 bases and J lost 9; bases outside the gene matches: 12. Germline values: CDR1 GTSNPN, CDR2 SVGIG (reference sequence). This chain's CDR3 is CAWGPEGAVSYTF. The CDR3 DNA follows: TGTGCCTGGGGGCCTGAGGGGGCCGTGAGCTACACCTTC.

Here the CDR3 reads CASSVGLEGEQFF. CDR3 DNA sequence: TGTGCCAGCAGCGTAGGCCTAGAAGGTGAGCAGTTCTTC. The chain links TRBV9 to TRBJ2-1, with unresolved D. Germline CDR1 reads SGDLS; CDR2 reads YYNGEE. V lost 0 bases to trimming and J lost 9 bases, with 10 bases between them. The CDR3 has 13 amino acids.

This rearrangement joins TRBV11-2 to TRBJ2-5; 7 bases are shared with TRBD1. CDR3 size: 14 residues. The V segment lost 4 bases and the J segment 1 base; nucleotides outside the gene matches: 3. Germline V gives CDR1 SGHAT, CDR2 FQNNGV. The CDR3 loop is CASSYGTVQETQYF. CDR3 sequence (DNA): TGTGCCAGCAGCTACGGGACAGTCCAAGAGACCCAGTACTTC. Drawing the rest from reference TRBV11-2 and TRBJ2-5, the complete variable domain is EAGVAQSPRYKIIEKRQSVAFWCNPISGHATLYWYQQILGQGPKLLIQFQNNGVVDDSQLPKDRFSAERLKGVDSTLKIQPAKLEDSAVYLCASSYGTVQETQYFGPGTRLLVL.